This T cell receptor (beta chain) stems from a study of OX40 agonist ivuxolimab in advanced cancers. The method was immunoSEQ multiplex PCR; TCRdb's version includes in-frame clones alone and lacks a portion of them. Among tens of thousands of clones listed, 70% to 90% were seen once. From germline, CDR1 is SGHVS and CDR2 FNYEAQ. The CDR3 totals 14 residues. Trimming took 4 bases from V and 6 from J; bases not matched to a gene: 8. The clonotype was recovered from an adult with an advanced solid tumor such as melanoma, head and neck, liver or kidney cancer. The chain carries TRBV7-6 and TRBJ2-7, with 8 bases fitting TRBD1. The sequencing used CD4+ or CD8+ T cells sorted from blood, collected in a trial of the OX40 agonist ivuxolimab. The CDR3 loop is CASSSHLTGGEQYF. The CDR3 region has the DNA TGTGCCAGCAGCTCACACCTTACAGGGGGCGAGCAGTACTTC.